Listed below are T cell receptor beta chains from one sample, sequenced in a study of glioma-infiltrating T cells. In TCRdb, the multiplex PCR reads were re-called with MiXCR into one record per CDR3 protein. The table has roughly 200,000 distinct CDR3 sequences, more than 35% seen once; the top ten hold around 5.3%. Sequencing was done on a sample of glioma tissue, nonneoplastic brain tissue, or PBMCs (not recorded which). The origin of the receptors is a human donor with low-grade glioma or glioblastoma, undergoing nonglioma brain surgery, or in good health (not recorded which). CDR3s include the opening cysteine and the closing phenylalanine or tryptophan. Each record gives: J gene, D gene, clone size, V gene, CDR3 protein, CDR3 DNA. D genes are given only for firm matches. Expanded clones are given a class, and other clones once, few, many or no size at all.

j_gene: TRBJ2-7; d_gene: -; abundance: -; v_gene: TRBV28; CDR3aa: CASRGGGSHRSYEQYF; CDR3nt: TGTGCCAGCAGGGGAGGTGGATCACACCGCTCCTACGAGCAGTACTTC
j_gene: TRBJ2-6; d_gene: -; abundance: -; v_gene: TRBV7-2; CDR3aa: CASSLVSGGLAFPGANVLTF; CDR3nt: TGTGCCAGCAGCTTAGTATCGGGGGGCTTAGCTTTCCCTGGGGCCAACGTCCTGACTTTC
j_gene: TRBJ2-1; d_gene: -; abundance: few; v_gene: TRBV7-9; CDR3aa: CASSFITNRDNYNEQFF; CDR3nt: TGTGCCAGCAGCTTTATAACGAACCGGGACAACTACAATGAGCAGTTCTTC
j_gene: TRBJ1-2; d_gene: -; abundance: -; v_gene: TRBV7-9; CDR3aa: CASSALRGREGYTF; CDR3nt: TGTGCCAGCAGCGCCTTACGGGGGCGCGAGGGCTACACCTTC
j_gene: TRBJ2-7; d_gene: TRBD1; abundance: -; v_gene: TRBV29-1; CDR3aa: CSVARQGSSYEQYF; CDR3nt: TGCAGCGTTGCCCGACAGGGGAGCTCCTACGAGCAGTACTTC
j_gene: TRBJ2-1; d_gene: -; abundance: many; v_gene: TRBV20-1; CDR3aa: CSADLGRGEQFF; CDR3nt: TGCAGTGCGGATTTAGGTCGGGGTGAGCAGTTCTTC
j_gene: TRBJ2-7; d_gene: -; abundance: many; v_gene: TRBV15; CDR3aa: CATSRDPRGPYEQYF; CDR3nt: TGTGCCACCAGCAGAGACCCACGTGGCCCCTACGAGCAGTACTTC
j_gene: TRBJ2-3; d_gene: -; abundance: -; v_gene: TRBV6-2/TRBV6-3; CDR3aa: CAISDPKGLADTDTQYF; CDR3nt: TGTGCCATCAGTGACCCGAAGGGACTTGCTGACACAGATACGCAGTATTTT
j_gene: TRBJ2-1; d_gene: -; abundance: -; v_gene: TRBV6-6; CDR3aa: CASSHEVVLGEQFF; CDR3nt: TGTGCCAGCAGTCACGAGGTCGTCTTGGGTGAGCAGTTCTTT
j_gene: TRBJ2-3; d_gene: TRBD2; abundance: -; v_gene: TRBV20-1; CDR3aa: CSASRWGETSGEETKYF; CDR3nt: TGCAGTGCTTCAAGGTGGGGAGAGACTAGCGGGGAAGAGACCAAGTACTTC
j_gene: TRBJ1-2; d_gene: -; abundance: many; v_gene: TRBV28; CDR3aa: CASSLRGFGGGSYTF; CDR3nt: TGTGCCAGCAGTTTACGGGGATTTGGTGGGGGAAGCTACACCTTC
j_gene: TRBJ2-1; d_gene: TRBD2; abundance: few; v_gene: TRBV4-1; CDR3aa: CASSQAIAGGGRNEQFF; CDR3nt: TGCGCCAGCAGCCAAGCCATAGCGGGAGGGGGTCGCAATGAGCAGTTCTTC